This TCR beta chain originates from a study of T cells in Graves' hyperthyroidism and ophthalmopathy. V lost 6 bases, J lost 3 bases, and 9 bases stayed unmatched. Looked up from germline, CDR1 is SGHAT and CDR2 is FQDESV (reference sequence). There are 15 residues in the CDR3. It was RNA transcripts that yielded the amplified TCR beta CDR3 regions. When the TCR CDR3 underwent first-round RT-PCR, the HTBI primer set was used. TCRdb re-called the multiplex PCR reads through MiXCR, storing one row per CDR3 protein. The sample yields 200,000 to 250,000 distinct CDR3 sequences, roughly a sixth seen once. This clonotype was picked up one time.

The sequence derives from a man aged 50-59 years with Graves' hyperthyroidism. Sequencing input: blood. The gene calls are TRBV11-1 and TRBJ2-7; TRBD1 aligns across 9 bases. CDR3 residues: CASSTGTGNSYEQYF. The CDR3 DNA sequence: TGTGCCAGCAGTACCGGGACAGGGAATAGCTACGAGCAGTACTTC.